These T cell receptor beta chains were read from a single sample in a study of T cell responses to AZD1222 COVID-19 vaccine. Only in-frame clones appear in the TCRdb table, and some are missing; sequencing was by immunoSEQ multiplex PCR. The sample shows 70,000 to 90,000 clones, around 85% of them seen only once. Specimen: peripheral blood, collected 28 days after the second AZD1222 dose. The receptor set was obtained from an adult who received the AZD1222 COVID-19 vaccine. CDR3s include the opening cysteine and the closing phenylalanine or tryptophan. Each record gives: CDR3 DNA, CDR3 protein, V gene, J gene, D gene, clone size. A D gene is named only where the DNA matches it firmly. The size of a clone is reported for some rows only, either as once, few or many, or as a class for expanded clones.

TGTGCCAGCAGTCAGGGGATGGTCAGTATGGAGGCTTTCTTT	CASSQGMVSMEAFF	TRBV27	TRBJ1-1	NA	NA
TGTGCCAGCAGCCCGAATGACAACCTTTCACCCCTCCACTTT	CASSPNDNLSPLHF	TRBV3-1/TRBV3-2	TRBJ1-6	NA	NA
TGTGCCAGCAGCCAAAAGGGACACACTGAAGCTTTCTTT	CASSQKGHTEAFF	TRBV14	TRBJ1-1	NA	NA
TGTGCCAGTAAAACGACGGGCAATCAGCCCCAGCATTTT	CASKTTGNQPQHF	TRBV19	TRBJ1-5	NA	NA
TGTGCCAGCAGTTCTGTTGGGACTACACCCTACGAGCAGTACTTC	CASSSVGTTPYEQYF	TRBV28	TRBJ2-7	TRBD2	NA
TGTGCCAGCAGCCGAGCGACCTCACCCCTCCACTTT	CASSRATSPLHF	TRBV7-9	TRBJ1-6	NA	once
TGCAGCGTAGAGGAGACCTACGAGCAGTACTTC	CSVEETYEQYF	TRBV29-1	TRBJ2-7	NA	NA
TGTGCCAGCAAGGGCAGACAGAACTATGGCTACACCTTC	CASKGRQNYGYTF	TRBV12-3/TRBV12-4	TRBJ1-2	NA	NA
TGCGCCAGCAGTCCTAGCGGATCCTACGAGCAGTACTTC	CASSPSGSYEQYF	TRBV5-1	TRBJ2-7	TRBD2	few
TGTGCCAGCAGCTTATTGAGACTAGCGGAATCCTACAATGAGCAGTTCTTC	CASSLLRLAESYNEQFF	TRBV7-8	TRBJ2-1	TRBD2	NA
TGTGCCAGCAGCCAAGACGTGACAGACCTCTACGAGCAGTACTTC	CASSQDVTDLYEQYF	TRBV3-1/TRBV3-2	TRBJ2-7	NA	NA
TGTGCCAGCAGCTTAGATGGCATGAACTATGGCTACACCTTC	CASSLDGMNYGYTF	TRBV7-2	TRBJ1-2	NA	NA
TGTGCCAGCAGCTTAGGAAGACCTAGCGGGAGTAATACCTACGAGCAGTACTTC	CASSLGRPSGSNTYEQYF	TRBV7-6	TRBJ2-7	TRBD2	NA
TGTGCCAGCAGTGGACGGGACTCACCCCTCCACTTT	CASSGRDSPLHF	TRBV12-3/TRBV12-4	TRBJ1-6	NA	NA